Reported below is one TCR beta chain. Its target is unknown. V lost 3 bases to trimming and J lost 1 base; unmatched junction nucleotides: 6. The CDR3 contains 16 residues. CDR1 and CDR2 from the germline V gene are SGHVS and FNYEAQ. These data are taken from a study of beta chain features in type 1 diabetes. Study outcomes and limitations: TCRB CDR3s were moderately but significantly shorter in Type 1 diabetes patients in all four CD4+ subsets.

The whole isolated RNA underwent reverse transcription, so sequencing captured expressed TCRB transcripts. Method: immunoSEQ multiplex PCR; TCRdb's copy keeps in-frame clones and lacks some. This table has hundreds of thousands of clones, about 14% appearing once. The clonotype originates from a young man with type 1 diabetes. Sequencing input: naive CD4+ T cells from blood. This sequence joins TRBV7-6 and TRBJ2-5, with 9 positions matching TRBD2. CDR3: CASSFGRGRAQETQYF. CDR3 DNA sequence: TGTGCCAGCAGCTTTGGTCGCGGGAGGGCCCAAGAGACCCAGTACTTC.